The present T cell receptor (beta chain) was sequenced within a study of T-cell memory formation after mild COVID-19. Regarding the study as a whole: Those CD4+ clones that contracted were mainly in CM and EM (CD8+ ones in EMRA).

The CDR3 has 17 amino acids. Germline CDR1 and CDR2: SGHTA and FQGNSA. Trimming took off 4 bases at V and 3 bases at J, with 21 bases between the two ends. This clonotype occurred a few times. Antigen: not known. cDNA libraries for TCR alpha and TCR beta, carrying sample barcodes and UMIs, came from 5'RACE with constant-segment primers. TCRdb re-called the 5' RACE reads through MiXCR, storing one row per CDR3 protein. This sample has about 470,000 distinct CDR3 sequences; 15% to 20% occur once, and the top ten carry approximately 13%. Material: PBMCs or a T cell subset sorted from them (not recorded which). The TCR comes from an adult woman who had mild COVID-19 (a few samples of this study predate the infection). Cell type and time point are not known. This rearrangement joins TRBV7-2 to TRBJ1-1; a possible D gene is TRBD1 (6 bases). CDR3 nucleotide sequence: TGTGCCAGCAGCTCCCCGCAGGGGAGACGTTTAGACACTGAAGCTTTCTTT. It codes for CASSSPQGRRLDTEAFF.